This TCR beta chain was recovered during a study of control samples from healthy donors and cancer patients. The assay was immunoSEQ multiplex PCR, and TCRdb's table has in-frame clones only and misses some. The data show about 160,000 clones, about 90% seen once. There are 14 residues in the CDR3. Between the trimmed V and J ends, which lost 4 bases and 2 bases, there was a span of 10 bases. CDR1 and CDR2 from the germline V gene are LGHDT and YNNKEL (reference sequence). The J gene is TRBJ2-3, the V gene TRBV3-1 (or the pseudogene TRBV3-2); D is perhaps TRBD1 (5 bases). The sample taken for sequencing was blood. This clonotype was obtained from a man in his thirties or forties in good health. The CDR3 nucleotides are TGTGCCAGCAGCCTAGACAGCGACACAGATACGCAGTATTTT. Amino acid sequence: CASSLDSDTDTQYF.